This paragraph reports one T cell receptor beta chain. What it binds is not known. The data belong to a study of cytomegalovirus exposure and HLA in healthy donors. Per the germline V gene, CDR1 is GTSNPN and CDR2 is SVGIG (reference sequence). Deletions cut 0 bases from V and 0 bases from J, with 18 bases between. The CDR3 length is 18 residues. The study ran its PCR with 60 Vbeta and 13 Jbeta primers. Clones were sequenced by immunoSEQ multiplex PCR, and TCRdb holds only the in-frame ones, with some missing. This sample's table has about 130,000 clones. Regarding the study as a whole: More than 15,000 TCR beta sequences were associated with HLA alleles at 0.05 false discovery rate in a later analysis. Investigators reported about 160 TCR beta chains as tied to cytomegalovirus.

The TCR originated in a man aged 40-55 years in good health and CMV-seronegative. Material for sequencing was PBMCs. This chain links TRBV30 with TRBJ1-3; D is possibly TRBD1 (5 bases). The CDR3 sequence: CAWSVRWGGGISGNTIYF. CDR3 coding DNA: TGTGCCTGGAGTGTACGGTGGGGGGGTGGTATCTCTGGAAACACCATATATTTT.